The rows below give T cell receptor beta chains drawn from one sample of a study of T-cell memory formation after mild COVID-19. TCRdb re-derived calls from the 5' RACE reads in MiXCR, one entry per CDR3 protein. The top ten hold about 8.8% of the sample, which has fewer than 550,000 distinct CDR3 sequences, roughly 20% seen once. The sequenced sample consisted of PBMCs or a T cell subset sorted from them (not recorded which). Receptor source: an adult woman who had mild COVID-19 (a few samples of this study predate the infection). Cell type and time point are not known. Each CDR3 is given with its conserved first and last residue. Fields, in order: V gene, J gene, D gene, clone size, CDR3 DNA, CDR3 protein. A D gene is named only where the DNA matches it firmly. Clone size is stated in some rows and not others, as once, few, many or a class when expanded.

TRBV7-3	TRBJ1-2	TRBD1	few	TGTGCCAGCAGCTTAGGGTCAGGGGGCCGCGGCTACACCTTC	CASSLGSGGRGYTF
TRBV11-2	TRBJ2-5	NA	few	TGTGCCAGCAGCCTGGTACAGAGGGCGCGGGAGACCCAGTACTTC	CASSLVQRARETQYF
TRBV6-2/TRBV6-3	TRBJ2-2	NA	NA	TGTGCCAGCAGTTCACCGTTGGGGGTTAAAAACACCGGGGAGCTGTTTTTT	CASSSPLGVKNTGELFF
TRBV6-1	TRBJ1-2	NA	NA	TGTGCCAGCAGTGATCCCGGGATAGGATATGGCTACACCTTC	CASSDPGIGYGYTF
TRBV12-3/TRBV12-4	TRBJ1-2	NA	few	TGTGCCAGCCGGGGGGTTTATGGCTACACCTTC	CASRGVYGYTF
TRBV9	TRBJ2-1	TRBD2	NA	TGTGCCAGCGGGGGGGAGGCTAGCGGGATTCGCTCCTACAATGAGCAGTTCTTC	CASGGEASGIRSYNEQFF
TRBV6-1	TRBJ2-7	NA	NA	TGTGCCAGCAGTGAATTGGGCGCCGGATCCTACGAGCAGTACTTC	CASSELGAGSYEQYF
TRBV5-1	TRBJ1-2	TRBD1	few	TGCGCCAGCAGCTTGCCGGGACAGGGGCATGGCTACACCTTC	CASSLPGQGHGYTF
TRBV15	TRBJ2-1	NA	once	TGTGCCACCAGCAGCCCCGGAAGGGGTCATAGGGGGCAGTTCTTC	CATSSPGRGHRGQFF
TRBV3-1	TRBJ1-6	NA	NA	TGTGCCAGCAGCCAAGTTCCTTCTACAACGCCCCTCCACTTT	CASSQVPSTTPLHF
TRBV30	TRBJ2-1	TRBD2	NA	TGTGCCTGGAGTGTCGGGGGGGGAGGAGGGGAGCAGTTCTTC	CAWSVGGGGGEQFF
TRBV5-1	TRBJ2-7	TRBD2	many	TGCGCCAGCAGCTTGTGGCGGGAGGGCGAGCAGTACTTC	CASSLWREGEQYF
TRBV6-5	TRBJ1-3	NA	few	TGTGCCAGCAGTTATCTGGGCTCTGGAAACACCATATATTTT	CASSYLGSGNTIYF
TRBV29-1	TRBJ2-1	TRBD2	few	TGCAGCGGTACCGGGACTAGGGGTGGTAATGAGCAGTTCTTC	CSGTGTRGGNEQFF
TRBV7-2	TRBJ2-3	TRBD2	few	TGTGCCAGCAGCGCGGGACTAGTCTTTATTACGCAGTATTTT	CASSAGLVFITQYF
TRBV7-9	TRBJ2-7	NA	NA	TGTGCCAGCAGCCCACGGGGAGGCGAGCAGTACTTC	CASSPRGGEQYF
TRBV4-1	TRBJ2-1	NA	few	TGCGCCAGCAGCCAAGGGGGCGAAGACAATGAGCAGTTCTTC	CASSQGGEDNEQFF
TRBV4-1	TRBJ2-7	NA	NA	TGCGCCAGCAGCCAAGGGCAGGGGCCTGCTGGGGAGCAGTACTTC	CASSQGQGPAGEQYF
TRBV7-9	TRBJ1-2	NA	many	TGTGCCAGCAGCTTGGGGACGGCGGGTTTCTCCTATGGCTACACCTTC	CASSLGTAGFSYGYTF
TRBV6-2/TRBV6-3	TRBJ1-5	NA	few	TGTGCCAGCAGCAAGGGCCTTCATCAGCCCCAGCATTTT	CASSKGLHQPQHF
TRBV29-1	TRBJ2-2	NA	few	TGCAGCGTTGAAGATTTGGGGGCGAACACCGGGGAGCTGTTTTTT	CSVEDLGANTGELFF
TRBV3-1	TRBJ2-7	NA	few	TGTGCCAGCAGCCCCCCGAGGGCTCCCTACGAGCAGTACTTC	CASSPPRAPYEQYF
TRBV7-6	TRBJ1-3	NA	few	TGTGCCAGCAGGTTACGCTCTGGAAACACCATATATTTT	CASRLRSGNTIYF
TRBV29-1	TRBJ2-1	TRBD2	few	TGCAGCGTCAGCAGCGGGAACAATGAGCAGTTCTTC	CSVSSGNNEQFF
TRBV20-1	TRBJ1-6	NA	NA	TGCAGTGCTAGGACGGGGCAGAATAATTCACCCCTCCACTTT	CSARTGQNNSPLHF
TRBV12-3/TRBV12-4	TRBJ2-7	NA	NA	TGTGCCAGCAGCCTGCTGCTGGTAACTCCCTACGAGCAGTACTTC	CASSLLLVTPYEQYF
TRBV4-1	TRBJ2-4	NA	many	TGCGCCAGCAGCCGCACCCTATTAGCCAAAAACATTCAGTACTTC	CASSRTLLAKNIQYF
TRBV21-1	TRBJ2-4	NA	few	TGTGCCAGCAGCAAAGTTGGCGCCTACGCCAAAAACATTCAGTACTTC	CASSKVGAYAKNIQYF
TRBV6-6	TRBJ2-3	NA	few	TGTGCTTCCGGGAGCACAGATACGCAGTATTTT	CASGSTDTQYF
TRBV6-5	TRBJ2-4	NA	few	TGTGCCAGCAGTTACGGGGGTGGCATTCAGTACTTC	CASSYGGGIQYF
TRBV20-1	TRBJ2-5	NA	few	TGCAGTGCTAGACCAGACAGGCACCAAGAGACCCAGTACTTC	CSARPDRHQETQYF
TRBV24-1	TRBJ2-1	TRBD2	few	TGTGCCACCAGTGATTTGGTAGTGGGAGAAGCGGGGAACTACAATGAGCAGTTCTTC	CATSDLVVGEAGNYNEQFF
TRBV7-9	TRBJ2-5	NA	NA	TGTGCCAGCAGCTTAGACTTTGGTAGGAGAAGACAAGAGACCCAGTACTTC	CASSLDFGRRRQETQYF
TRBV19	TRBJ2-1	NA	few	TGTGCCAGTAGTGGCCGGGACTCCGCCTACAATGAGCAGTTCTTC	CASSGRDSAYNEQFF
TRBV6-2/TRBV6-3	TRBJ1-5	NA	NA	TGTGCCAGCAGTTACTCCTCGAAGAGGGGGGGAGTTCAGCCCCAGCATTTT	CASSYSSKRGGVQPQHF
TRBV4-2	TRBJ2-1	NA	NA	TGTGCCAGCAGCCAAGATGTGGGCTACAATGAGCAGTTCTTC	CASSQDVGYNEQFF
TRBV7-3	TRBJ1-6	NA	NA	TGTGCCAGCAGCGAAACAGGGTCCAACAATTCACCCCTCCACTTT	CASSETGSNNSPLHF
TRBV9	TRBJ1-2	NA	few	TGTGCCAGCAGCCCTCGACGGCAGAACTATGGCTACACCTTC	CASSPRRQNYGYTF
TRBV12-3/TRBV12-4	TRBJ1-5	TRBD1	few	TGTGCCAGCAGTTCCAACAGGGGTAGCAATCAGCCCCAGCATTTT	CASSSNRGSNQPQHF
TRBV4-1	TRBJ1-5	TRBD1	NA	TGCGCCAGCAGCCATCGAGACAGGGAACAGGAGCCCCAGCATTTT	CASSHRDREQEPQHF
TRBV12-3/TRBV12-4	TRBJ1-5	TRBD1	NA	TGTGCCAGCAAAGGACAGGGCAACTTGGATCAGCCCCAGCATTTT	CASKGQGNLDQPQHF
TRBV5-1	TRBJ2-1	NA	many	TGCGCCAGCAGTGGCGGGGATGCCTACAATGAGCAGTTCTTC	CASSGGDAYNEQFF
TRBV5-1	TRBJ2-1	TRBD2	many	TGCGCCAGCGTCCATACTAGCGGATCTTACAATGAGCAGTTCTTC	CASVHTSGSYNEQFF
TRBV2	TRBJ2-5	NA	NA	TGTGCCAGCAGTGACCAGCCGCGGGAGACCCAGTACTTC	CASSDQPRETQYF
TRBV24-1	TRBJ2-7	NA	few	TGTGCCACCAGTGCAGCAACGGGGATCGAGCAGTACTTC	CATSAATGIEQYF
TRBV19	TRBJ2-3	NA	NA	TGTGCCAGTAGTATGCAACGGTTGGGACGAGATTCGACAGATACGCAGTATTTT	CASSMQRLGRDSTDTQYF
TRBV21-1	TRBJ2-3	NA	few	TGTGCCAGCAGCAAAGTGGGGGGGGAGACAGATACGCAGTATTTT	CASSKVGGETDTQYF